The sequence of this TCR beta chain was determined in a study of regulatory T cells in long-lasting Graves disease. Study-wide background: The study enrolled newly diagnosed Graves' patients on antithyroid drugs under 3 months.

There are many counts of this clonotype. Arm-PCR with iRepertoire HTBI primers amplified the CDR3 regions for these TCR beta libraries. TCRdb itself ran the multiplex PCR reads through MiXCR, one entry per CDR3 protein. The sample shows approximately 270,000 distinct CDR3 sequences, around 19% of them seen only once. This sample's time point: newly diagnosed GD, antithyroid drugs for less than 3 months. Scientists built the TCR library using RNA that was extracted from PBMCs. Per the germline V gene, CDR1 is SQVTM and CDR2 is ANQGSEA. CDR3 length: 14 residues. V was clipped by 6 bases and J by 0 bases, with 12 bases between them. These data were also reused for a study on T cells in Graves' hyperthyroidism and ophthalmopathy.

The clonotype originates from a woman aged 25 to 39 with Graves disease. The chain uses TRBV29-1 and TRBJ2-4; D not resolved. Sequencing was performed on peripheral blood mononuclear cells (PBMCs), taken at new diagnosis, from a patient treated with antithyroid drugs. This CDR3 is CSVVGRLAKNIQYF. The CDR3, as DNA: TGCAGCGTCGTAGGACGGCTAGCCAAAAACATTCAGTACTTC.